This is a list of T cell receptor beta chains from one sample in a study of early T cells in non-severe SARS-CoV-2 infection. TCRdb used MiXCR to reprocess the 5' RACE reads, holding one entry per CDR3 protein. The repertoire holds approximately 98,000 distinct CDR3 sequences, with 9.5% to 13% as singletons. The sequenced sample consisted of whole blood. These receptors were collected from an adult who was a healthcare worker with PCR-confirmed SARS-CoV-2 infection or an uninfected control (not recorded which). The CDR3 runs from the conserved cysteine through the conserved F or W. The D gene is left open where the match is weak. Size is omitted from some rows. Given values are once, few, many or a class for expanded clones.

clone size | J gene | D gene | V gene | CDR3 DNA | CDR3 protein
many | TRBJ2-3 | NA | TRBV7-2 | TGTGCCAGCAGCTTATCCGAAGTTGGCAGACTAAGCACAGATACGCAGTATTTT | CASSLSEVGRLSTDTQYF
NA | TRBJ1-3 | NA | TRBV12-3/TRBV12-4 | TGTGCCAGCAGTTGGGGGACGGGCGACATCTCTGGAAACACCATATATTTT | CASSWGTGDISGNTIYF
many | TRBJ1-6 | TRBD1 | TRBV2 | TGTGCCAGCAGTAGCGAAACCACAGGGGGGAATTCACCCCTCCACTTT | CASSSETTGGNSPLHF
NA | TRBJ2-7 | NA | TRBV9 | TGTGCCAGCAGCGTAGGTCCCCGGGTCTACTCCTACGAGCAGTACTTC | CASSVGPRVYSYEQYF
many | TRBJ2-7 | TRBD1 | TRBV29-1 | TGCAGCGTTATGGGTTCGTCGGGGACAGGGACGTACGAGCAGTACTTC | CSVMGSSGTGTYEQYF
many | TRBJ2-2 | TRBD2 | TRBV2 | TGTGCCAGCAGTAGCGGGGTTGGCACCGGGGAGCTGTTTTTT | CASSSGVGTGELFF
few | TRBJ2-2 | NA | TRBV28 | TGTGCCAGCAGTTTATGGGGGGAATCCAACGGGGAGCTGTTTTTT | CASSLWGESNGELFF
few | TRBJ1-1 | NA | TRBV28 | TGTGCCAGCAGTTTACGTCAGGGGTACACTGAAGCTTTCTTT | CASSLRQGYTEAFF
NA | TRBJ2-1 | NA | TRBV7-8 | TGTGCCAGCAGTGAACAGGGCGATGAGCAGTTCTTC | CASSEQGDEQFF
many | TRBJ2-3 | NA | TRBV7-9 | TGTGCCAGCAGTTGGTCCTCCACAGATACGCAGTATTTT | CASSWSSTDTQYF
many | TRBJ1-1 | NA | TRBV15 | TGTGCCACCAGCAACTCACGGGAGGGGCGCACTGAAGCTTTCTTT | CATSNSREGRTEAFF
NA | TRBJ2-3 | NA | TRBV7-2 | TGTGCCAGCAGCTTAGCGCCCCTCGGCACAGATACGCAGTATTTT | CASSLAPLGTDTQYF
NA | TRBJ1-1 | TRBD1 | TRBV3-1 | TGTGCCAGCAGCCACTGGAAGGGGGCCCAGAACACTGAAGCTTTCTTT | CASSHWKGAQNTEAFF
NA | TRBJ1-5 | NA | TRBV2 | TGTGCCAGCAGTGCCCAGGGACAGCCCCAGCATTTT | CASSAQGQPQHF
few | TRBJ2-7 | TRBD1 | TRBV5-5 | TGTGCCAGCAGCTTAACAGGGGTAGAGCAGTACTTC | CASSLTGVEQYF
many | TRBJ2-1 | NA | TRBV24-1 | TGTGCCACCAGTGATTTTCATTATGAGCAGTTCTTC | CATSDFHYEQFF
once | TRBJ2-7 | TRBD2 | TRBV20-1 | TGCAGTGCTAGAGCGGGAGGCCCCTACGAGCAGTACTTC | CSARAGGPYEQYF
few | TRBJ2-1 | NA | TRBV29-1 | TGCAGCTCCCGACTACTTTTCGGCAATGAGCAGTTCTTC | CSSRLLFGNEQFF
many | TRBJ2-2 | NA | TRBV29-1 | TGCAGCGTTGTAAGTGACAGGAACACCGGGGAGCTGTTTTTT | CSVVSDRNTGELFF
few | TRBJ2-7 | TRBD2 | TRBV11-3 | TGTGCCAGCAGCCCTAGCGGGACTACGGGAGAGCAGTACTTC | CASSPSGTTGEQYF
many | TRBJ1-1 | NA | TRBV14 | TGTGCCAGCAGCCACGACCAGAGTATCATGAACACTGAAGCTTTCTTT | CASSHDQSIMNTEAFF
NA | TRBJ2-6 | NA | TRBV12-3/TRBV12-4 | TGTGCCAGCAGTTTGGCGGGGTTCTTCTCTGGGGCCAACGTCCTGACTTTC | CASSLAGFFSGANVLTF
NA | TRBJ1-2 | NA | TRBV4-2 | TGTGCCAGCAGCCAAGAGGACGGACTCTATAACTATGGCTACACCTTC | CASSQEDGLYNYGYTF
many | TRBJ2-3 | TRBD2 | TRBV18 | TGTGCCAGCTCACGAACCCCGCGGGCACTAGCGGGGGGCCTCACAGATACGCAGTATTTT | CASSRTPRALAGGLTDTQYF
NA | TRBJ1-4 | NA | TRBV27 | TGTGCCAGCAGTTTAAGGGGTTCAACTAATGAAAAACTGTTTTTT | CASSLRGSTNEKLFF
few | TRBJ1-5 | NA | TRBV15 | TGTGCCACCAGCTTGGACCGGGGGAGCAATCAGCCCCAGCATTTT | CATSLDRGSNQPQHF